The clone carrying this TCR beta chain was recorded at least ten times. Its antigen remains unknown. This entry belongs to a study of early T cells in non-severe SARS-CoV-2 infection. Study as a whole: It was bulk RNA from unsorted whole blood that was sequenced, and the chains were unpaired.

Tagging with unique molecular identifiers was applied to individual cDNA molecules. TCRdb reanalysed the 5' RACE reads using MiXCR and keeps one entry per CDR3 protein. The data show 20,000 to 25,000 distinct CDR3 sequences, roughly 4.8% seen once. CDR1 and CDR2 (germline): SGHVS, FQNEAQ. The CDR3 sequence is 15 residues long. V was shortened by 7 bases and J by 10 bases, with 20 bases between the two germline ends. Study findings and constraints: Matching against VDJdb likely underestimated virus-specific expansions, favoring anti-spike CD8.

Sequenced sample: whole blood. The chain employs TRBV7-8 and TRBJ1-6; no clear D. The receptor was isolated from an adult who was a healthcare worker with PCR-confirmed SARS-CoV-2 infection or an uninfected control (not recorded which). CDR3 sequence: CASTLSEGARSPLHF. For the CDR3, the DNA is TGTGCCAGCACCCTAAGCGAGGGAGCACGGTCACCCCTCCACTTT.